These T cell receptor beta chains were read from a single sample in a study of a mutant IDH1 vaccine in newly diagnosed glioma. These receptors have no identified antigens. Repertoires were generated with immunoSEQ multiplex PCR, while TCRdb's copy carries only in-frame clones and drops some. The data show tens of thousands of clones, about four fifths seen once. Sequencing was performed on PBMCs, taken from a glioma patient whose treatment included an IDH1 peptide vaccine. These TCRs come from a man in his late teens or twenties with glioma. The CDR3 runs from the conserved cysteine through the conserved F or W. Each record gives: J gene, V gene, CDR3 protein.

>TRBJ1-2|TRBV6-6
CASSTPKDVNGYTF
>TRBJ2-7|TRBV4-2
CASSRLADSYEQYF
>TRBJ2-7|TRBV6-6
CASSTPAGRLYEQYF
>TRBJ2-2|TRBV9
CASSAGTGDTGELFF
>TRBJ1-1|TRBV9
CASSVRGSNTEAFF
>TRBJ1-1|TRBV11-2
CASSLRQGLNTEAFF
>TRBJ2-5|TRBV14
CASSPWDGQQETQYF
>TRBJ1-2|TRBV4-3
CASSQTGFYGYTF
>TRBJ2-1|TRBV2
CASSALAGSYNEQFF
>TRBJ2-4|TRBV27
CASMFRDIQYF
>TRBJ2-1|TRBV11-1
CASSSSGGLAGYNEQFF
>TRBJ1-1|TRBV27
CASRLTGITEAFF
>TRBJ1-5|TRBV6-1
CASSRSRGSNQPQHF
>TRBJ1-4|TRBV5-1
CASSLRGPGQVNEKLFF
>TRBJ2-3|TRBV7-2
CASSWRQGAFDTQYF
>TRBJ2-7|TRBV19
CASSIVGGTGIYEQYF
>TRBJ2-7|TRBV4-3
CASSQMSGGEQYF
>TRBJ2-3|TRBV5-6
CASQNTDTQYF
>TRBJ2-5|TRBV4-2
CASSQDRGGWEETQYF
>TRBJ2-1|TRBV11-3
CASSLGPRENEQFF
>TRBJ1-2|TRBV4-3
CASSPQFNYGYTF
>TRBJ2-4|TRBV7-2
CASSPVNLNIQYF
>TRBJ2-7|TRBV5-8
CASSLGSGGQTYEQYF
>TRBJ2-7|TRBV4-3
CASSQELTSAELTYEQYF
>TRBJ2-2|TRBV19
CASGLTNTGELFF
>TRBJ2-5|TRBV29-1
CSVEDLGVPGTQYF
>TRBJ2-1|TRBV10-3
CAISGRLVGGASSYNEQFF
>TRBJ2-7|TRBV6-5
CASSYSGSAVYEQYF
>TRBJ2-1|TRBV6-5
CASSLRTSGNNEQFF
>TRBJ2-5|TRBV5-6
CASSFRETQYF
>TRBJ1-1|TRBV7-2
CASSPGPLNTEAFF
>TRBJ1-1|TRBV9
CASSVEGAENTEAFF